This entry is about one TCR beta chain. The entry originates in a study of blood T cell repertoires in COVID-19. Looking at the study overall: Acute-phase and convalescent COVID-19 samples originated in the United States, Italy and Spain. T cells, B-cell-depleted T cells, or PBMCs supplied cDNA or gDNA.

Data came from immunoSEQ multiplex PCR; TCRdb stores just in-frame clones and leaves some out. The top ten clones hold roughly 3.4% of a sample with 150,000 to 200,000 clones, 80% of them seen once. Participant-given clinical history determined each cohort assignment. The recovered donors of Cohort 3 showed two negative PCRs, clearance, or symptom resolution. Material: PBMCs or T cells enriched from blood (not recorded which). This receptor was obtained from a woman aged 55-70 years who had recovered from COVID-19.

The CDR3, as DNA: TGTGCCAGCAGTGATATAGGCAGGTACTATGGCTACACCTTC. Encoded protein: CASSDIGRYYGYTF. The chain employs TRBV2 and TRBJ1-2; D is ambiguous. V was shortened by 3 bases and J by 3 bases, with 11 bases between the two germline ends. The CDR3 is made up of 14 amino acids. CDR1 SNHLY and CDR2 FYNNEI come from the germline V gene. The full variable domain, rest sourced from reference TRBV2 and TRBJ1-2, is EPEVTQTPSHQVTQMGQEVILRCVPISNHLYFYWYRQILGQKVEFLVSFYNNEISEKSEIFDDQFSVERPDGSNFTLKIRSTKLEDSAMYFCASSDIGRYYGYTFGSGTRLTVV.